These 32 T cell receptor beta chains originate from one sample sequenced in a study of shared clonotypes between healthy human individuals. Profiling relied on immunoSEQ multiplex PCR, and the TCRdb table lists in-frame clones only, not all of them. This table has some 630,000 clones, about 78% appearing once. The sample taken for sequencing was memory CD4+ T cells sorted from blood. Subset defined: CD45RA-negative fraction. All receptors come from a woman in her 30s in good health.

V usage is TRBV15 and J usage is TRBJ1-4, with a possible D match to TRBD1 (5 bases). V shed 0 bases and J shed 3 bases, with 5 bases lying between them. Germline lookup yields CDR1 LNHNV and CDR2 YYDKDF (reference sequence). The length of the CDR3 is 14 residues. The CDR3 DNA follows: TGTGCCACCAGCAGAGACAGGGCTAATGAAAAACTGTTTTTT. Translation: CATSRDRANEKLFF. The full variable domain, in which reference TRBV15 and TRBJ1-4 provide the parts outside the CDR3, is DAMVIQNPRYQVTQFGKPVTLSCSQTLNHNVMYWYQQKSSQAPKLLFHYYDKDFNNEADTPDNFQSRRPNTSFCFLDIRSPGLGDTAMYLCATSRDRANEKLFFGSGTQLSVL.

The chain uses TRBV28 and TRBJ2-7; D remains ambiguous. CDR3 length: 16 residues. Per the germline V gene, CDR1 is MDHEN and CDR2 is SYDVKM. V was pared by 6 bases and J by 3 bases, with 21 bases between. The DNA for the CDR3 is TGTGCCAGCAGCACATCCGGCCAGGCCGACCTCTACGAGCAGTACTTC. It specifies CASSTSGQADLYEQYF.

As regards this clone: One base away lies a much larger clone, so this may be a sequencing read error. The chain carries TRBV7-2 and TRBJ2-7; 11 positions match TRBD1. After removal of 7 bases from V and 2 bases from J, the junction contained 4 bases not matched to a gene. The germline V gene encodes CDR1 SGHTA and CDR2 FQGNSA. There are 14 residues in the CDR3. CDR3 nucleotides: TGTGCCAGCACTTCGGGACAGGGGGCCTACGAGCAGTACTTC. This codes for CASTSGQGAYEQYF.

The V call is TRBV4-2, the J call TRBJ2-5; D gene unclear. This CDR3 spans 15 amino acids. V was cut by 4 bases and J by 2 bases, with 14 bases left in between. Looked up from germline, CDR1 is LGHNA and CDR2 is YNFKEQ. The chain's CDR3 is CASSPGIIGQETQYF. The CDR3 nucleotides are TGTGCCAGCAGCCCCGGTATCATAGGACAAGAGACCCAGTACTTC.

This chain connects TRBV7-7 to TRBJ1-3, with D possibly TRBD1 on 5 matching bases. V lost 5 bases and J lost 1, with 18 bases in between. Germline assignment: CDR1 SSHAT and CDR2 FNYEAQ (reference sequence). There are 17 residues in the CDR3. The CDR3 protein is CASSLGASGSSGNTIYF. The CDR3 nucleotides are TGTGCCAGCAGCCTCGGGGCCTCAGGTAGTTCTGGAAACACCATATATTTT.

The CDR3 DNA sequence: TGTGCCAGTTGTTCCCAGGGTCCCACTGAAGCTTTCTTT. Translating gives CASCSQGPTEAFF. V and J are TRBV19 and TRBJ1-1; TRBD1 is a possible D gene (5 bases). The CDR3 extends over 13 amino acids. Germline CDR1 reads LNHDA; CDR2 reads SQIVND (reference sequence). V was clipped by 8 bases and J by 4 bases, with 14 bases between them.

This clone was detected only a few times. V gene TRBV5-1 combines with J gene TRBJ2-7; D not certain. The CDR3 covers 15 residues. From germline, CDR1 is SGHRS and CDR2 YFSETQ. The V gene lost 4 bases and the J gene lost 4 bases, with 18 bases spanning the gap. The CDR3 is CASSVSTSESYEQYF. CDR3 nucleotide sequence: TGCGCCAGCAGCGTATCGACATCGGAGTCATACGAGCAGTACTTC.

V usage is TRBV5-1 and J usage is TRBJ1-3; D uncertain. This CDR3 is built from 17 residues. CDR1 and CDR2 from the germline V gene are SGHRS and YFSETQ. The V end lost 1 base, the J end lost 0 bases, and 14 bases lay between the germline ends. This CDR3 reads CASSLSSSFSSGNTIYF. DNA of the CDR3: TGCGCCAGCAGCTTGTCAAGTAGTTTTAGCTCTGGAAACACCATATATTTT.

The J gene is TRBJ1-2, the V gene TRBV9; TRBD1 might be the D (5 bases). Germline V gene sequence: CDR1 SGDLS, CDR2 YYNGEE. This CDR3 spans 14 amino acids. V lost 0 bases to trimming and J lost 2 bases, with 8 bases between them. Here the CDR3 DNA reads TGTGCCAGCAGCGTAGGACAGCTAAACTATGGCTACACCTTC. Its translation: CASSVGQLNYGYTF.

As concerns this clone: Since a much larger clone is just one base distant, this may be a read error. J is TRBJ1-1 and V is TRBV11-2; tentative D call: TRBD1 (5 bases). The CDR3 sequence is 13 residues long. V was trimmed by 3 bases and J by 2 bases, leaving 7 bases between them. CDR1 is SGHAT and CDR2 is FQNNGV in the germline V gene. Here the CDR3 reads CASSFRENTEAFF. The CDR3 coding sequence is TGTGCCAGCAGCTTCAGGGAAAACACTGAAGCTTTCTTT.

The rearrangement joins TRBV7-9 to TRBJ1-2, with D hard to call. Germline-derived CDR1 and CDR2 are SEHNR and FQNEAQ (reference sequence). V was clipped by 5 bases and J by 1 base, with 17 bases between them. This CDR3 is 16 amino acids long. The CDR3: CASSAGFGRVNYGYTF. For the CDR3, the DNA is TGTGCCAGCAGCGCGGGATTCGGGCGGGTTAACTATGGCTACACCTTC.

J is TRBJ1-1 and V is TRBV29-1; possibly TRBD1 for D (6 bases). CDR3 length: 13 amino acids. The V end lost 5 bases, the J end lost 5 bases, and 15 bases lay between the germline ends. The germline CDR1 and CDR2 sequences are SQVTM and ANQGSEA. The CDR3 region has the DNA TGCAGCGTTAGCAGGGGAGGGGGTACTGAAGCTTTCTTT. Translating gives CSVSRGGGTEAFF.

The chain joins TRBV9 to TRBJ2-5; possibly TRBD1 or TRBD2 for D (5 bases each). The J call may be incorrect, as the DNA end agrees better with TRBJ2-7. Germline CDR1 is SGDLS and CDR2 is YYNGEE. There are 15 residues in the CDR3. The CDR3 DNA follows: TGTGCCAGCAGCGTATCCGGGAAGGGGCGGTACGAGCAGTACTTC. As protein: CASSVSGKGRYEQYF.

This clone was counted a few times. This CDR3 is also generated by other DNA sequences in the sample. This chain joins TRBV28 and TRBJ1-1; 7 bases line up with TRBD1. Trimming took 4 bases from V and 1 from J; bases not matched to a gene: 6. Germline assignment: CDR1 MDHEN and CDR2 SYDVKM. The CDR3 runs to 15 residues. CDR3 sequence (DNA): TGTGCCAGCAGTTCCCCAGGGACAGCGAACACTGAAGCTTTCTTT. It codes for CASSSPGTANTEAFF.

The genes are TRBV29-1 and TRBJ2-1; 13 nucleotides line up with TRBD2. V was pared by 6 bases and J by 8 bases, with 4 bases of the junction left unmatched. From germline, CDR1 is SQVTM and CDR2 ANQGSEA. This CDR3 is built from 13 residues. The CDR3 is CSVTSGRWDEQFF. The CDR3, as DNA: TGCAGCGTGACTAGCGGGAGGTGGGATGAGCAGTTCTTC.

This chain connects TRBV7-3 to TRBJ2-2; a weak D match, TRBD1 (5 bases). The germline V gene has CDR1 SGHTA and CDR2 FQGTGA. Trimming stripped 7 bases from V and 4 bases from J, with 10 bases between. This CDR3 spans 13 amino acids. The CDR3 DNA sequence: TGTGCCAGCAAAGGGGCGAGCACCGGGGAGCTGTTTTTT. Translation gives CASKGASTGELFF.

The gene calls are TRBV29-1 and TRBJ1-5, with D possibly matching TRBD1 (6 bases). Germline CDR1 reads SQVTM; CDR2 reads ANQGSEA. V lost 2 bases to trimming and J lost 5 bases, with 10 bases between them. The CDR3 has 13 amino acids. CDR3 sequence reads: CSVERQGHQPQHF. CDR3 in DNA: TGCAGCGTTGAACGGCAGGGGCATCAGCCCCAGCATTTT.

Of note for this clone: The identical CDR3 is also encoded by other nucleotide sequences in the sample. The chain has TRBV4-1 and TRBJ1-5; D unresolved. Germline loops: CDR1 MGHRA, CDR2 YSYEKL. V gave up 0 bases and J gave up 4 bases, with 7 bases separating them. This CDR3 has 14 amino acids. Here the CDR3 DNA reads TGCGCCAGCAGCCAAGACCAATCGAATCAGCCCCAGCATTTT. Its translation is CASSQDQSNQPQHF.

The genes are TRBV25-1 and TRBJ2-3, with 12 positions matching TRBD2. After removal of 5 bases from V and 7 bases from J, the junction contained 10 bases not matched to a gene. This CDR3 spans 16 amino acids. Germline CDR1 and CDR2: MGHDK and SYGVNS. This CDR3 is CASSPLTSGGEHTQYF. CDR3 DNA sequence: TGTGCCAGCAGTCCACTGACTAGCGGGGGCGAGCATACGCAGTATTTT.

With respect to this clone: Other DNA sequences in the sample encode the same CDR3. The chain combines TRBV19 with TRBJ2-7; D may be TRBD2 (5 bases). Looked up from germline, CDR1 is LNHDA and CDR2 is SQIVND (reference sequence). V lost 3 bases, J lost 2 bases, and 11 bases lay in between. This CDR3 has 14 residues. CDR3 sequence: CASSILAGPYEQYF. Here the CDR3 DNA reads TGTGCCAGTAGTATCTTGGCGGGCCCCTACGAGCAGTACTTC.

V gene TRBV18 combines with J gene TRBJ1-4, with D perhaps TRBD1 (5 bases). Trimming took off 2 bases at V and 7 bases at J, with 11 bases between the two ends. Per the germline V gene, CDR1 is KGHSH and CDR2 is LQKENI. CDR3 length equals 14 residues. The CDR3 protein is CASSPGSGIEKLFF. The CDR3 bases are TGTGCCAGCTCACCAGGGTCAGGGATTGAAAAACTGTTTTTT.

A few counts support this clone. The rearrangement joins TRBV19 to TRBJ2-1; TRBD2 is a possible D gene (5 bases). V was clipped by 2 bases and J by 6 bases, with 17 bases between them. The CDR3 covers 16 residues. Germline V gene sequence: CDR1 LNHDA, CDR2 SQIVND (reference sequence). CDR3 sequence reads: CASSILDTNGINEQFF. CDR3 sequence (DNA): TGTGCCAGTAGTATACTCGATACTAACGGGATCAATGAGCAGTTCTTC.

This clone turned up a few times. The CDR3 DNA reads as TGTGCCAGCGGACTAGCGGGAGGTGAGCAGTTCTTC. Residues: CASGLAGGEQFF. This chain uses TRBV13 with TRBJ2-1; the match to TRBD2 covers 14 bases. Trimming cost V 8 bases and J 9 bases; bases outside gene matches: 0. Germline CDR1 PRHDT, CDR2 FYEKMQ (reference sequence). This CDR3 contains 12 residues.

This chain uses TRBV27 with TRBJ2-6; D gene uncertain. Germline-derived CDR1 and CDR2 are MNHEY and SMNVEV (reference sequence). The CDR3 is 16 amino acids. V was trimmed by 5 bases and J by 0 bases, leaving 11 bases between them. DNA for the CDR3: TGTGCCAGCAGTCCCCCGGGTTTCTCTGGGGCCAACGTCCTGACTTTC. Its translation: CASSPPGFSGANVLTF.

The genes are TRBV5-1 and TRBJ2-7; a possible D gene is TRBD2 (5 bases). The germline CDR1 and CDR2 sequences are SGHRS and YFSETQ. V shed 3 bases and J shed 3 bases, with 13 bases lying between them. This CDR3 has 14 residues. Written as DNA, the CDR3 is TGCGCCAGCAGCTCGGCACTCGGGGACTACGAGCAGTACTTC. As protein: CASSSALGDYEQYF.

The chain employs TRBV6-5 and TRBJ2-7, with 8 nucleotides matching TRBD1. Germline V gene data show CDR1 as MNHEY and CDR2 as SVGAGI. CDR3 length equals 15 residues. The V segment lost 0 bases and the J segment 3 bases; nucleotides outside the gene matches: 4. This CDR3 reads CASSYSQTGGYEQYF. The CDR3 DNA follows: TGTGCCAGCAGTTACTCGCAAACAGGGGGCTACGAGCAGTACTTC.

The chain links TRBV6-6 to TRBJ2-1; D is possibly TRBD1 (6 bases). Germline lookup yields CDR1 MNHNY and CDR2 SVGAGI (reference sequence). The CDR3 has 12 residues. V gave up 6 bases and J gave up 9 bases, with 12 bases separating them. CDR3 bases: TGTGCCAGCAGCCCCCAGGGGCTTGAGCAGTTCTTC. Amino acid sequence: CASSPQGLEQFF.

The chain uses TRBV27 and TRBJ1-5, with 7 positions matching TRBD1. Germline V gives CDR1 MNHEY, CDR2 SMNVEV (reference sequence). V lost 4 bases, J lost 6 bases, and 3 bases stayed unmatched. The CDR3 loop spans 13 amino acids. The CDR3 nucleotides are TGTGCCAGCAGTTCAGCAGGGGGTCAGCCCCAGCATTTT. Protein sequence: CASSSAGGQPQHF.

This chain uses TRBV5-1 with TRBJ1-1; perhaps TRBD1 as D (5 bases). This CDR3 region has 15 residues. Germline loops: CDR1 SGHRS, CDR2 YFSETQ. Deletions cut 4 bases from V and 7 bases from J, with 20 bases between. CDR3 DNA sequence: TGCGCCAGCAGCCCCGGGACCCCCAGGATGGATGAAGCTTTCTTT. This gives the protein CASSPGTPRMDEAFF.

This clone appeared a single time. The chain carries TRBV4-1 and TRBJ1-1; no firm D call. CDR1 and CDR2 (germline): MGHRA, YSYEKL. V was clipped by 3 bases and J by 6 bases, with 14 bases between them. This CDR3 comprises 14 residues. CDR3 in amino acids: CASSHRKAGPEAFF. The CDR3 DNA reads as TGCGCCAGCAGCCACCGAAAAGCCGGCCCTGAAGCTTTCTTT.

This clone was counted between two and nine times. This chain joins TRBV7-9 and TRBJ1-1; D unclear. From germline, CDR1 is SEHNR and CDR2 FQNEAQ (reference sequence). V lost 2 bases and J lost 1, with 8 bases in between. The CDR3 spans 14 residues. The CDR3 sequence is CASSLLQPNTEAFF. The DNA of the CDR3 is TGTGCCAGCAGCTTACTACAGCCGAACACTGAAGCTTTCTTT.

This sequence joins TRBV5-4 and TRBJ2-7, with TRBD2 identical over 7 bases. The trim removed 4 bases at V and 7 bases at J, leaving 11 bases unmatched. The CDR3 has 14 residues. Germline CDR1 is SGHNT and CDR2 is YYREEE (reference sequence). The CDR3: CASSRSAGAGEQYF. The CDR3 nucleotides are TGTGCCAGCAGCCGCAGTGCGGGAGCGGGAGAGCAGTACTTC.